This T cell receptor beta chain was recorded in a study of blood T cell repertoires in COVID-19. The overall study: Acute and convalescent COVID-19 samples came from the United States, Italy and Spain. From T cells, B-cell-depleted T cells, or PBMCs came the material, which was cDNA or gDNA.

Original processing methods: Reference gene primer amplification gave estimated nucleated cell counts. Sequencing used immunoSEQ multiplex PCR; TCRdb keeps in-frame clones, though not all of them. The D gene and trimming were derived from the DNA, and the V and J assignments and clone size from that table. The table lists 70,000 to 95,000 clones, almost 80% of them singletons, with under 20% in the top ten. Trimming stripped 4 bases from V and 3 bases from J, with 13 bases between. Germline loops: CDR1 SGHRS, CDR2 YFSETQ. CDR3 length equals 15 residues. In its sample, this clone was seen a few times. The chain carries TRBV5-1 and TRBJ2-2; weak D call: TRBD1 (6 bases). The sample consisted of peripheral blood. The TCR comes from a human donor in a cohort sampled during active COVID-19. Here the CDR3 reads CASSPWAGDTGELFF. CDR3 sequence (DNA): TGCGCCAGCAGCCCTTGGGCAGGGGACACCGGGGAGCTGTTTTTT.